Listed below are T cell receptor beta chains from one sample, sequenced in a study of blood T cell repertoires in COVID-19. The protocol was immunoSEQ multiplex PCR, while the TCRdb copy is restricted to in-frame clones and leaves out a portion. The sample consists of around 150,000 clones, roughly 88% of them appearing once. The sequenced sample consisted of peripheral blood. Source of these receptors: a man in his 60s with active or convalescent COVID-19. Each CDR3 is given with its conserved first and last residue. The D gene is left open where the match is weak. Some rows mark clone size as missing; the rest say once, few, many or name a class of expanded clone.

j_call: TRBJ1-4; clone_size: NA; v_call: TRBV18; d_call: NA; cdr3_aa: CASSPLREGKLFF; cdr3_nt: TGTGCCAGCTCACCACTCAGGGAAGGAAAACTGTTTTTT
j_call: TRBJ2-7; clone_size: once; v_call: TRBV4-3; d_call: TRBD2; cdr3_aa: CASSQDSAGGSYEQYF; cdr3_nt: TGCGCCAGCAGCCAAGATTCAGCGGGGGGCTCCTACGAGCAGTACTTC
j_call: TRBJ2-3; clone_size: NA; v_call: TRBV30; d_call: TRBD1; cdr3_aa: CAWSGPRQGPDTQYF; cdr3_nt: TGTGCCTGGAGTGGACCTCGACAGGGACCAGATACGCAGTATTTT
j_call: TRBJ1-2; clone_size: few; v_call: TRBV21-1; d_call: NA; cdr3_aa: CASSIGDRISANYGYTF; cdr3_nt: TGTGCCAGCAGCATTGGGGACAGGATCAGCGCTAACTATGGCTACACCTTC
j_call: TRBJ2-7; clone_size: NA; v_call: TRBV7-6; d_call: TRBD1; cdr3_aa: CASSRGGTGRIEQYF; cdr3_nt: TGTGCCAGCAGCCGAGGAGGGACAGGGAGGATTGAGCAGTACTTC
j_call: TRBJ1-3; clone_size: many; v_call: TRBV9; d_call: NA; cdr3_aa: CASSVDLGNTIYF; cdr3_nt: TGTGCCAGCAGCGTAGACTTGGGAAACACCATATATTTT
j_call: TRBJ1-1; clone_size: NA; v_call: TRBV30; d_call: NA; cdr3_aa: CASRVLNTEAFF; cdr3_nt: TGTGCTTCCAGGGTCCTGAACACTGAAGCTTTCTTT
j_call: TRBJ2-3; clone_size: NA; v_call: TRBV19; d_call: NA; cdr3_aa: CASSIGSPSASTDTQYF; cdr3_nt: TGTGCCAGTAGTATAGGGTCGCCTAGCGCTAGCACAGATACGCAGTATTTT
j_call: TRBJ1-4; clone_size: few; v_call: TRBV10-2; d_call: NA; cdr3_aa: CASSVGRNEKLFF; cdr3_nt: TGCGCCAGCAGTGTCGGCAGGAATGAAAAACTGTTTTTT
j_call: TRBJ2-7; clone_size: once; v_call: TRBV9; d_call: NA; cdr3_aa: CASSPLPTGRSYEQYF; cdr3_nt: TGTGCCAGCAGCCCCCTTCCGACAGGTCGCTCCTACGAGCAGTACTTC
j_call: TRBJ1-2; clone_size: few; v_call: TRBV7-9; d_call: NA; cdr3_aa: CASSLDPRGDYGYTF; cdr3_nt: TGTGCCAGCAGCTTAGACCCCAGGGGAGACTATGGCTACACCTTC
j_call: TRBJ1-2; clone_size: NA; v_call: TRBV28; d_call: NA; cdr3_aa: CASREPGDHGYTF; cdr3_nt: TGTGCCAGCAGGGAACCAGGGGATCATGGCTACACCTTC
j_call: TRBJ2-7; clone_size: NA; v_call: TRBV18; d_call: TRBD2; cdr3_aa: CASSAGLARGEQYF; cdr3_nt: TGTGCCAGCTCAGCGGGACTAGCCCGAGGGGAGCAGTACTTC
j_call: TRBJ1-1; clone_size: NA; v_call: TRBV5-1; d_call: NA; cdr3_aa: CASSLSVGSTEAFF; cdr3_nt: TGCGCCAGCAGCTTGTCAGTGGGGAGCACTGAAGCTTTCTTT
j_call: TRBJ2-7; clone_size: NA; v_call: TRBV11-1; d_call: NA; cdr3_aa: CASSLEGGTKGEQYF; cdr3_nt: TGTGCCAGCAGCCTGGAAGGAGGTACGAAGGGCGAGCAGTACTTC
j_call: TRBJ2-4; clone_size: NA; v_call: TRBV4-1; d_call: TRBD1; cdr3_aa: CASSQEGTGIQYF; cdr3_nt: TGCGCCAGCAGCCAAGAGGGGACAGGCATTCAGTACTTC
j_call: TRBJ2-3; clone_size: NA; v_call: TRBV25-1; d_call: TRBD2; cdr3_aa: CASSFSGRGSGDTQYF; cdr3_nt: TGTGCCAGCAGTTTTAGCGGGAGAGGATCGGGAGATACGCAGTATTTT
j_call: TRBJ1-2; clone_size: NA; v_call: TRBV7-9; d_call: NA; cdr3_aa: CASSLAPRAGGYTF; cdr3_nt: TGTGCCAGCAGCTTAGCGCCGAGGGCGGGTGGCTACACCTTC
j_call: TRBJ2-1; clone_size: NA; v_call: TRBV29-1; d_call: NA; cdr3_aa: CSPTRGGEQFF; cdr3_nt: TGCAGCCCTACACGCGGTGGTGAGCAGTTCTTC
j_call: TRBJ2-7; clone_size: NA; v_call: TRBV3-1/TRBV3-2; d_call: TRBD1; cdr3_aa: CASSQPGQGGVQQYF; cdr3_nt: TGTGCCAGCAGCCAGCCGGGACAGGGAGGAGTGCAGCAGTACTTC
j_call: TRBJ1-1; clone_size: NA; v_call: TRBV25-1; d_call: NA; cdr3_aa: CASSEIGNTEAFF; cdr3_nt: TGTGCCAGCAGTGAAATCGGGAACACTGAAGCTTTCTTT
j_call: TRBJ2-2; clone_size: NA; v_call: TRBV6-4; d_call: NA; cdr3_aa: CASSGGTNTGELFF; cdr3_nt: TGTGCCAGCAGTGGCGGCACCAACACCGGGGAGCTGTTTTTT